These T cell receptor beta chains were read from a single sample in a study of shared clonotypes between healthy human individuals. Method: immunoSEQ multiplex PCR; TCRdb's copy keeps in-frame clones and lacks some. Found here are millions of clones, approximately 94% of them singletons; the top ten hold under 0.15%. The source material was naive CD4+ T cells sorted from blood. All receptors derive from a man aged 18-30 years in good health. CDR3s include the opening cysteine and the closing phenylalanine or tryptophan. Each record gives: D gene, V gene, clone size, J gene, CDR3 DNA, CDR3 protein. D genes are given only for firm matches. Size is omitted from some rows. Given values are once, few, many or a class for expanded clones.

-	TRBV28	-	TRBJ2-7	TGTGCCAGCAGCGGGGACTCCCGCTACGAGCAGTACTTC	CASSGDSRYEQYF
-	TRBV30	once	TRBJ2-3	TGTGCCTGGAGTGTAGGACATAGCGGACCCACAGATACGCAGTATTTT	CAWSVGHSGPTDTQYF
-	TRBV27	-	TRBJ1-4	TGTGCCAGCAGTTTACTGGGGGGAGATGAAAAACTGTTTTTT	CASSLLGGDEKLFF
TRBD2	TRBV9	-	TRBJ2-3	TGTGCCAGCAGCGTGAGCGGGAGCCCCGGAGGAGATACGCAGTATTTT	CASSVSGSPGGDTQYF
TRBD2	TRBV28	-	TRBJ2-5	TGTGCCAGCAGCACCGCACTAGCGGGGGGGCGGGAGACCCAGTACTTC	CASSTALAGGRETQYF
-	TRBV28	-	TRBJ2-7	TGTGCCAGCCGGCAGAGCCCCTACGAGCAGTACTTC	CASRQSPYEQYF
-	TRBV5-4	-	TRBJ2-7	TGTGCCAGCAGCTTGGTAGGGACGCCCTACGAGCAGTACTTC	CASSLVGTPYEQYF
-	TRBV15	once	TRBJ2-1	TGTGCCACCAGCAGACGGGACCCTTCCTACAATGAGCAGTTCTTC	CATSRRDPSYNEQFF
TRBD2	TRBV27	-	TRBJ2-1	TGTGCCAGCACCTCGACTAGCGCCCCCTCCTACAATGAGCAGTTCTTC	CASTSTSAPSYNEQFF
-	TRBV11-1	-	TRBJ1-4	TGTGCCAGCAGCTCGCGTACAGGGCTTCGGAATGAAAAACTGTTTTTT	CASSSRTGLRNEKLFF
-	TRBV5-4	-	TRBJ2-5	TGTGCCAGCAGCCGCCCGGGACTCAAGCTGGAGACCCAGTACTTC	CASSRPGLKLETQYF
-	TRBV6-6	once	TRBJ1-2	TGTGCCAGCAGTTACAGGCGCAGGGGAGACGGCTACACCTTC	CASSYRRRGDGYTF
TRBD2	TRBV7-2	-	TRBJ2-7	TGTGCCAGCAGTAAGAAGCGGGAGGGCTCCTACGAGCAGTACTTC	CASSKKREGSYEQYF
-	TRBV28	-	TRBJ1-3	TGTGCCAGCAGCGGATCCCTAGTTTCAAAAGGAAACACCATATATTTT	CASSGSLVSKGNTIYF
-	TRBV5-1	-	TRBJ2-3	TGCGCCAGCAGCTGGGGGGAGTTCACAGATACGCAGTATTTT	CASSWGEFTDTQYF
-	TRBV10-3	-	TRBJ1-1	TGTGCCATCAGTGAGTCCTGGGGCAGTGAAGCTTTCTTT	CAISESWGSEAFF
-	TRBV9	-	TRBJ2-5	TGTGCCAGCAGCGTAGGGACAGCCCAAGAGACCCAGTACTTC	CASSVGTAQETQYF
-	TRBV28	-	TRBJ2-2	TGTGCCAGCAGCTGGGGGGTGAGCACCGGGGAGCTGTTTTTT	CASSWGVSTGELFF
-	TRBV6-5	-	TRBJ2-7	TGTGCCAGCAGTTATGACCGGCGGGGCCCCTACGAGCAGTACTTC	CASSYDRRGPYEQYF
-	TRBV10-2	-	TRBJ2-7	TGCGCCAGCAGGGAGACCGGGACTCTGGGGCAGTACTTC	CASRETGTLGQYF
-	TRBV6-5	-	TRBJ2-7	TGTGCCAGCAGCCCGCTTTCCTGGGGCGGCGCCTTC	CASSPLSWGGAF
-	TRBV21-1	-	TRBJ2-7	TGTGCCAGCAGCAAATCAGGCGCAGGGGGCCTCGGGTACGAGCAGTACTTC	CASSKSGAGGLGYEQYF
-	TRBV5-1	-	TRBJ2-1	TGCGCCAGCAGCTTGGAACAGATATACAATGAGCAGTTCTTC	CASSLEQIYNEQFF
-	TRBV6-1	-	TRBJ2-3	TGTGCCAGCAGTGAGGGCTATACAGATACGCAGTATTTT	CASSEGYTDTQYF
-	TRBV7-2	-	TRBJ2-2	TGTGCCAGCAGCTTAGCGGGACCGCACACCGGGGAGCTGTTTTTT	CASSLAGPHTGELFF
TRBD2	TRBV18	-	TRBJ2-3	TGTGCCAGCTCCCGGGGGGGGCTGGATACGCAGTATTTT	CASSRGGLDTQYF
TRBD2	TRBV6-5	-	TRBJ2-7	TGTGCCAGCAGTTCCACAGCGGGATCCTACGAGCAGTACTTC	CASSSTAGSYEQYF
-	TRBV6-5	once	TRBJ2-3	TGTGCCAGCAGTTACCCCGGGACTGCAACCACAGATACGCAGTATTTT	CASSYPGTATTDTQYF
TRBD1	TRBV6-6	-	TRBJ1-4	TGTGCCATCAATAAAGGGACAGGGGATGAAAAACTGTTTTTT	CAINKGTGDEKLFF
TRBD1	TRBV6-6	-	TRBJ1-2	TGTGCCAGCAGTTATAGGGACAGCGGGGGCTACACCTTC	CASSYRDSGGYTF
-	TRBV10-3	-	TRBJ2-7	TGTGCCATCAGGGGGACCAGGGGGGGCTCCTACGAGCAGTACTTC	CAIRGTRGGSYEQYF
-	TRBV2	-	TRBJ1-2	TGTGCCAGCAGTGAAGCCGGTAACTATGGCTACACCTTC	CASSEAGNYGYTF
TRBD2	TRBV4-3	-	TRBJ2-3	TGCGCCAGCAGCCAAGATTGGTTGAGAGAGCGATTAGCGGGAGGGCCACCAGATACGCAGTATTTT	CASSQDWLRERLAGGPPDTQYF
-	TRBV5-4	-	TRBJ1-4	TGTGCCAGCAGCTCCATCGGGCCTAATGAAAAACTGTTTTTT	CASSSIGPNEKLFF
TRBD2	TRBV9	-	TRBJ2-3	TGTGCCAGCAGCGTTACTAGCGGGAGCACAGATACGCAGTATTTT	CASSVTSGSTDTQYF
-	TRBV6-6	-	TRBJ2-5	TGTGCCAGCAGTTACCCCGGAGGGACCCAGTACTTC	CASSYPGGTQYF
TRBD1	TRBV11-2	-	TRBJ1-6	TGTGCCAGCAGCTTGAGGACAGGGAGTGATTCACCCCTCCACTTT	CASSLRTGSDSPLHF